These T cell receptor beta chains were read from a single sample in a study of blood T cell repertoires in COVID-19. TCRdb's copy holds only in-frame clones and misses some; the assay was immunoSEQ multiplex PCR. The table lists 85,000 to 100,000 clones, approximately 90% of them singletons. Sequenced sample: peripheral blood. The receptors stem from a man aged 55 to 69 with acute or convalescent COVID-19. Each CDR3 is given with its conserved first and last residue. The D gene is left open where the match is weak. Rows give clone size only sometimes, using once, few, many, or a class for an expanded clone.

size,V,D,J,DNA,CDR3
.,TRBV24-1,.,TRBJ2-1,TGTGCCACCAGTGTTGCGAACAGACAGAACAATGAGCAGTTCTTC,CATSVANRQNNEQFF
.,TRBV7-9,TRBD1,TRBJ1-3,TGTGCCAGCAGCTTAGTGGCAGGGGGCACCATATATTTT,CASSLVAGGTIYF
.,TRBV29-1,.,TRBJ1-4,TGCAGCGGGACAGACCCAGCAACTAATGAAAAACTGTTTTTT,CSGTDPATNEKLFF
.,TRBV6-5,.,TRBJ2-2,TGTGCCAGCAGGCCAGGACAAGACGGGGAGCTGTTTTTT,CASRPGQDGELFF
.,TRBV7-9,.,TRBJ1-1,TGTGCCAGCAGCTCCTCTCGAGGTCTCCTGAACACTGAAGCTTTCTTT,CASSSSRGLLNTEAFF
.,TRBV5-1,.,TRBJ1-2,TGCGCCAGCACCCAACGGTCCGGGGATGGCTACACCTTC,CASTQRSGDGYTF
.,TRBV7-8,.,TRBJ1-1,TGTGCCAGCAGCTTACTACGGAGCACTGAAGCTTTCTTT,CASSLLRSTEAFF
.,TRBV10-3,.,TRBJ1-1,TGTGCCATCAGTGGGGCGGGGCGGGCTTTCTTT,CAISGAGRAFF
.,TRBV5-1,.,TRBJ1-1,TGCGCCAGCTCTCGAGACGCGGGTGGCACTGAAGCTTTCTTT,CASSRDAGGTEAFF
.,TRBV3-1/TRBV3-2,.,TRBJ1-2,TGTGCCAGCAGCCGGTTTCAGGGGACCGCTAACTATGGCTACACCTTC,CASSRFQGTANYGYTF
.,TRBV25-1,TRBD1,TRBJ1-2,TGTGCCAGCAGGGGACAGGACCCTTTTAACTATGGCTACACCTTC,CASRGQDPFNYGYTF
.,TRBV6-5,.,TRBJ1-2,TGTGCCAGCAGTTCCAGGACAGATACCTACTATGGCTACACCTTC,CASSSRTDTYYGYTF
.,TRBV9,TRBD2,TRBJ2-1,TGTGCCAGCAGCGTTAGCGGGGGCTACAATGAGCAGTTCTTC,CASSVSGGYNEQFF
.,TRBV24-1,TRBD1,TRBJ1-5,TGTGCCACCAGTGACGGGACAGCAAATCAGCCCCAGCATTTT,CATSDGTANQPQHF
.,TRBV7-8,.,TRBJ1-5,TGTGCCAGCAGCTTAATAAATCAGCCCCAGCATTTT,CASSLINQPQHF
.,TRBV6-5,TRBD1,TRBJ1-6,TGTGCCAGCAGTAGCGGACAGGGATCTTCACCCCTCCACTTT,CASSSGQGSSPLHF
.,TRBV27,.,TRBJ2-2,TGTGCCAGCTGGGGACCCACTCCGTCGGGACACCCCGGGGAGCTGTTTTTT,CASWGPTPSGHPGELFF
few,TRBV27,.,TRBJ1-1,TGTGCCAGCAGTTCCACAGGGTGGGCCACTGAAGCTTTCTTT,CASSSTGWATEAFF
.,TRBV15,TRBD1,TRBJ1-1,TGTGCCACCAGCAGGGGACAGTCGAACACTGAAGCTTTCTTT,CATSRGQSNTEAFF
.,TRBV7-2,.,TRBJ1-2,TGTGCCAGCAGCTTAAACAGGGCTGGCTACACCTTC,CASSLNRAGYTF
.,TRBV30,.,TRBJ1-6,TGTGCCTGGAGTGTCGACAGAGCAGCATTTAGCTCCTATAATTCACCCCTCCACTTT,CAWSVDRAAFSSYNSPLHF
.,TRBV6-5,TRBD2,TRBJ2-7,TGTGCCAGTGCGGAGCGGGGATTGTACGAGCAGTACTTC,CASAERGLYEQYF
.,TRBV5-4,.,TRBJ1-4,TGTGCCAGCAGTCCCACAGGAGATCTTAATGAAAAACTGTTTTTT,CASSPTGDLNEKLFF
.,TRBV18,TRBD1,TRBJ2-5,TGTGCCAGCTCATTACGGGACAGTCAAGAGACCCAGTACTTC,CASSLRDSQETQYF
.,TRBV29-1,.,TRBJ2-3,TGCAGCGTTGAGAGGCTGTTAGCAGATACGCAGTATTTT,CSVERLLADTQYF
.,TRBV6-5,.,TRBJ2-5,TGTGCCAGCAGTTACTCGATAACGGGTACTGGAGAGACCCAGTACTTC,CASSYSITGTGETQYF
.,TRBV6-6,TRBD1,TRBJ1-3,TGTGCCAGCAGTTCTACCTGGACAGGGAGCAACACCATATATTTT,CASSSTWTGSNTIYF
.,TRBV4-1,.,TRBJ1-6,TGCGCCAGCAGCCAGGGTGGGCACAGGTATAATTCACCCCTCCACTTT,CASSQGGHRYNSPLHF
.,TRBV6-1,.,TRBJ1-5,TGTGCCAGCAGTGAAGTGCCAGGGATGGGTCAGCCCCAGCATTTT,CASSEVPGMGQPQHF
once,TRBV11-3,TRBD1,TRBJ1-1,TGTGCCAGCAGCTACGACAGGGAGGCTGAAGCTTTCTTT,CASSYDREAEAFF
.,TRBV30,.,TRBJ2-2,TGTGCCTGGAGAGAGGCAAACACCGGGGAGCTGTTTTTT,CAWREANTGELFF
.,TRBV3-1/TRBV3-2,.,TRBJ1-3,TGTGCCAGCAGCCAAGCAGGGGCCCCTGGAAACACCATATATTTT,CASSQAGAPGNTIYF
.,TRBV19,.,TRBJ1-2,TGTGCCAGTAGTTACGTAGCTAACTATGGCTACACCTTC,CASSYVANYGYTF
.,TRBV11-3,TRBD1,TRBJ2-1,TGTGCCAGCAGCTGGGCCGGGACAGGGGTCAATGAGCAGTTCTTC,CASSWAGTGVNEQFF
.,TRBV6-1,.,TRBJ1-5,TGTGCCAGCAGTGAATTAGTGACAGGCCCTCAGCCCCAGCATTTT,CASSELVTGPQPQHF
.,TRBV5-6,.,TRBJ1-1,TGTGCCAGCAGCTTGAAGAGGACTGAAGCTTTCTTT,CASSLKRTEAFF
.,TRBV30,TRBD1,TRBJ1-2,TGTGCCTGGGATAAAACCGAGGACAGGGGGCATGGCTACACCTTC,CAWDKTEDRGHGYTF
.,TRBV6-5,TRBD1,TRBJ1-5,TGTGCCAGCAGCCTACAGGGGATTTATCAGCCCCAGCATTTT,CASSLQGIYQPQHF
.,TRBV6-2/TRBV6-3,.,TRBJ1-5,TGTGCCAGCAGTTACCCCCAGGGAAATCAGCCCCAGCATTTT,CASSYPQGNQPQHF
.,TRBV18,TRBD1,TRBJ1-5,TGTGCCAGCTCACCATCGGGGACAGGGAGCAATCAGCCCCAGCATTTT,CASSPSGTGSNQPQHF
.,TRBV6-5,TRBD1,TRBJ1-2,TGTGCCAGCAGTTACATAACGGACAGGGCGGAATCAAACTTC,CASSYITDRAESNF
.,TRBV7-8,TRBD1,TRBJ1-1,TGTGCCAGCAGCCCGGACAGGGTGAACACTGAAGCTTTCTTT,CASSPDRVNTEAFF
.,TRBV30,TRBD1,TRBJ1-6,TGTGCCTGGAGTACGGCAGGGGGGAGGACCTATAATTCACCCCTCCACTTT,CAWSTAGGRTYNSPLHF
.,TRBV11-2,.,TRBJ2-2,TGTGCCAGCAGCTCCATAACAGGGAGCACCGGGGAGCTGTTTTTT,CASSSITGSTGELFF
.,TRBV6-6,.,TRBJ1-1,TGTGCCAGCAGTCCCCCGGGAAACATGAACACTGAAGCTTTCTTT,CASSPPGNMNTEAFF
.,TRBV19,TRBD1,TRBJ1-6,TGTGCCAGTAGTATAGGAGGGACAGGAAATTCACCCCTCCACTTT,CASSIGGTGNSPLHF
.,TRBV9,.,TRBJ1-1,TGTGCCAGCAGCGTAGTTGGGGGGAAAGCTTTCTTT,CASSVVGGKAFF
.,TRBV7-9,.,TRBJ1-5,TGTGCCAGCAGCCCCAGTGGCGCGGTACCTCAGCATTTT,CASSPSGAVPQHF
.,TRBV15,TRBD2,TRBJ2-2,TGTGCCACCAGCAGGGATGGGGGGGGGAACACCGGGGAGCTGTTTTTT,CATSRDGGGNTGELFF
.,TRBV12-5,TRBD1,TRBJ1-6,TGTGCTAGTGGTTTCCGCCGACAGGGCGGGTATAATTCACCCCTCCACTTT,CASGFRRQGGYNSPLHF
.,TRBV27,TRBD2,TRBJ2-3,TGTGCCAGCAATCAGCGGGGGGGCCGGAGGGATACGCAGTATTTT,CASNQRGGRRDTQYF
once,TRBV6-1,TRBD1,TRBJ2-1,TGTGCCAGCAGTGAATCATGGACAGGGAGCTCCTACAATGAGCAGTTCTTC,CASSESWTGSSYNEQFF
.,TRBV19,TRBD1,TRBJ1-6,TGTGCCAGTAGGGGACAGGGGGCGCAGAATTCACCCCTCCACTTT,CASRGQGAQNSPLHF
.,TRBV29-1,.,TRBJ1-1,TGCAGCGTTGTTCGGCAGGCGAACACTGAAGCTTTCTTT,CSVVRQANTEAFF
once,TRBV5-1,.,TRBJ2-1,TGCGCCAGCAGCTTGACACAGGGATATGAGCAGTTCTTC,CASSLTQGYEQFF